Listed here are 6 T cell receptor beta chains from one sample, sequenced in a study of cytomegalovirus exposure and HLA in healthy donors. The PCR ran on 60 Vbeta and 13 Jbeta primers. Profiled with immunoSEQ multiplex PCR; TCRdb holds only in-frame clones, not every one. In the table there are roughly 120,000 clones, around 69% of which are singletons. The sample comprised PBMCs. Receptor source: a man aged 50 to 60 in good health and CMV-seropositive.

CDR3: CASRENPRGTWRDEQFF. The CDR3 nucleotides are TGTGCCAGCAGGGAGAACCCCCGGGGGACGTGGAGGGATGAGCAGTTCTTC. V usage is TRBV27 and J usage is TRBJ2-1; maybe TRBD2 (6 bases). The CDR3 covers 17 residues. The V end was cut by 6 bases, the J end by 8 bases, with 26 bases between. Germline assignment: CDR1 MNHEY and CDR2 SMNVEV (reference sequence).

Notes on this clone: The sample contains more than one DNA sequence encoding this CDR3. The V gene is TRBV12-5, the J gene TRBJ1-5, with D hard to call. The V end lost 1 base, the J end lost 3 bases, and 16 bases lay between the germline ends. The germline V gene has CDR1 LGHNT and CDR2 FRNRAP. The CDR3 sequence is 17 residues long. The DNA for the CDR3 is TGTGCTAGTGGTTTGGCCACCTTGGATAGCTTCAATCAGCCCCAGCATTTT. It is translated as CASGLATLDSFNQPQHF.

This clone showed up just a few times. This chain uses TRBV6-1 with TRBJ2-7; 8 bases align to TRBD2. V shed 0 bases, J shed 8 bases, and the junction held 3 bases outside the gene matches. Germline lookup yields CDR1 MNHNS and CDR2 SASEGT. The CDR3 has 13 amino acids. CDR3 nucleotide sequence: TGTGCCAGCAGTGAAGCGATAGCGGGGCAGCAGTACTTC. This translates into CASSEAIAGQQYF.

A few counts support this clone. CDR3 amino acids: CASSGAGNQPQHF. The DNA for the CDR3 is TGTGCCAGCAGTGGGGCAGGTAATCAGCCCCAGCATTTT. The gene calls are TRBV2 and TRBJ1-5; D unresolved. V was shortened by 4 bases and J by 4 bases, with 8 bases between the two germline ends. Germline CDR1 reads SNHLY; CDR2 reads FYNNEI. The CDR3 spans 13 residues.

The chain is built from TRBV19 and TRBJ2-7, with 8 bases identical to TRBD2. V shed 5 bases and J 9 bases; nucleotides not matched to a gene: 15. Germline values: CDR1 LNHDA, CDR2 SQIVND (reference sequence). The CDR3 length is 15 residues. The CDR3 sequence: CASSPREGAISGQYF. CDR3 bases: TGTGCCAGTAGTCCCCGGGAGGGCGCGATCTCGGGGCAGTACTTC.

CDR3 amino acids: CASRPPGQGSGEQYF. The CDR3 DNA sequence: TGTGCCAGCAGACCACCGGGACAGGGGTCGGGGGAGCAGTACTTC. The chain is built from TRBV27 and TRBJ2-7, with 10 positions matching TRBD1. V lost 6 bases to trimming and J lost 7 bases; unmatched junction nucleotides: 12. The CDR3 consists of 15 residues. Germline V lookup: CDR1 MNHEY, CDR2 SMNVEV (reference sequence).